This TCR beta chain was found in a study of blood T cell repertoires in COVID-19. This CDR3 is 13 amino acids long. Germline CDR1 and CDR2: LGHDT and YNNKEL (reference sequence). Trimming left V 3 bases short and J 6 bases short, with 12 bases between. Clones were sequenced by immunoSEQ multiplex PCR, and TCRdb holds only the in-frame ones, with some missing. The sample includes some 200,000 clones, roughly 90% of them seen just once. Source material: peripheral blood. The chain has TRBV3-1 (or the pseudogene TRBV3-2) and TRBJ2-7; no definite D call. The clonotype was recovered from a woman aged 50 to 65 with acute or convalescent COVID-19. CDR3 DNA sequence: TGTGCCAGCAGCCACTCGGTACCCCCCGAGCAGTACTTC. It specifies CASSHSVPPEQYF.